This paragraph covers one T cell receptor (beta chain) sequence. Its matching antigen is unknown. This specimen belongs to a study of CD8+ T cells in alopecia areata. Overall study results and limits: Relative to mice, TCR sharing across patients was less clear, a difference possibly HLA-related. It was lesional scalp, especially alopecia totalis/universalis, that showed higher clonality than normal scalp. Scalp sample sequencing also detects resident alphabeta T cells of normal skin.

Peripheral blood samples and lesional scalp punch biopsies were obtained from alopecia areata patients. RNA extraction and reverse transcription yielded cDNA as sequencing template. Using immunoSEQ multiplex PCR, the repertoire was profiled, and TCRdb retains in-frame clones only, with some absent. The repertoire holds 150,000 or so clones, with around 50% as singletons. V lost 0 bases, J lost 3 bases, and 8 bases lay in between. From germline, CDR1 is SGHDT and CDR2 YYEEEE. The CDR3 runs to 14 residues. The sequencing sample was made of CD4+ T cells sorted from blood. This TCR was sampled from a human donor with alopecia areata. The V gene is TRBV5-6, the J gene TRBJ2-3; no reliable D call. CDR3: CASSLGQLTDTQYF. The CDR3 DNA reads TGTGCCAGCAGCTTGGGGCAGCTAACAGATACGCAGTATTTT.